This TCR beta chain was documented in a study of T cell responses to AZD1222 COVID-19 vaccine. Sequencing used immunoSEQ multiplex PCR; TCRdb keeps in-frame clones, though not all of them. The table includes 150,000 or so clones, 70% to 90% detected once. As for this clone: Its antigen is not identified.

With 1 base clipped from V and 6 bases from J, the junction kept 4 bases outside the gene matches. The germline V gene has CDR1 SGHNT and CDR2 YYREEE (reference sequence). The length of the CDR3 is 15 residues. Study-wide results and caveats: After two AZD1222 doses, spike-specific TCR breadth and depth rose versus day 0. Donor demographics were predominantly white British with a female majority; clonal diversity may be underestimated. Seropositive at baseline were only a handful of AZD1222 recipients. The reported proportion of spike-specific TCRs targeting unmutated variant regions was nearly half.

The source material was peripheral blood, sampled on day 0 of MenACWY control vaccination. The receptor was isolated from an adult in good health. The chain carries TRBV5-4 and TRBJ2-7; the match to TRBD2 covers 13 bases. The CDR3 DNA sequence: TGTGCCAGCAGCTTGCGACTAGCGGGGGGCGTCGAGCAGTACGTC. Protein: CASSLRLAGGVEQYV.